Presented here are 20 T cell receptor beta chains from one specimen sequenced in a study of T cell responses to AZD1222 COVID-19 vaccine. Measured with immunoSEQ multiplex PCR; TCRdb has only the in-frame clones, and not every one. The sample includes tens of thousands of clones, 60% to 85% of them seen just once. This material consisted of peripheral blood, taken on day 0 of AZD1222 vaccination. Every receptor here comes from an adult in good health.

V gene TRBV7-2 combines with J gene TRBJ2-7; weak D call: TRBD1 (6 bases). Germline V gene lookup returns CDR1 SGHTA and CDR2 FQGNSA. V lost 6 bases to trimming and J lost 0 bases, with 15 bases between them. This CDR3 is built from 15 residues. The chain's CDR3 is CASRPGASSSYEQYF. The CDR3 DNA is TGTGCCAGCAGACCAGGGGCTTCGAGCTCCTACGAGCAGTACTTC. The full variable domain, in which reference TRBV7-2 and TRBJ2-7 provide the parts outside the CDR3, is GAGVSQSPSNKVTEKGKDVELRCDPISGHTALYWYRQSLGQGLEFLIYFQGNSAPDKSGLPSDRFSAERTGGSVSTLTIQRTQQEDSAVYLCASRPGASSSYEQYFGPGTRLTVT.

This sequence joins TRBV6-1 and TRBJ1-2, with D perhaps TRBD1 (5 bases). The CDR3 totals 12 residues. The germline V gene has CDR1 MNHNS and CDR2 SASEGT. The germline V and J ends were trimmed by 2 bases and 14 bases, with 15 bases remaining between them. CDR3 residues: CASSEWRQGYTF. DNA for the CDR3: TGTGCCAGCAGTGAATGGCGGCAGGGATATACCTTC.

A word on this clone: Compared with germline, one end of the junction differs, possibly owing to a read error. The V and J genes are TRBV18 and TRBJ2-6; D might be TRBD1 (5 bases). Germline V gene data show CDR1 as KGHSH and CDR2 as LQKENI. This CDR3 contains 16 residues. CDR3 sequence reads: CASSQSQSSGANVLIF. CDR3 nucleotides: TGTGCCAGCTCACAGAGTCAGAGCTCTGGGGCCAACGTCCTGATTTTC.

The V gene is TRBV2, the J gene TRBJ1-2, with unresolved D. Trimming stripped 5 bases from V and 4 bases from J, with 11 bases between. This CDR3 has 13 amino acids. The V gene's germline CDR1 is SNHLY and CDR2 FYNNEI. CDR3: CASSMRTGYGYTF. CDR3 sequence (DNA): TGTGCCAGCAGTATGAGGACGGGCTATGGCTACACCTTC.

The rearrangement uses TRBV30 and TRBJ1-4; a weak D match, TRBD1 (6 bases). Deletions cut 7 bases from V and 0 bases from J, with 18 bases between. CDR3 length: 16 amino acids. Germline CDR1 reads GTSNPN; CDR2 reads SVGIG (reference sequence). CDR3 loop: CASRSPRTATNEKLFF. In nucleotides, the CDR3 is TGTGCCTCAAGATCACCGCGGACAGCAACTAATGAAAAACTGTTTTTT. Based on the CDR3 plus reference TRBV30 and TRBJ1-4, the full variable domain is SQTIHQWPATLVQPVGSPLSLECTVEGTSNPNLYWYRQAAGRGLQLLFYSVGIGQISSEVPQNLSASRPQDRQFILSSKKLLLSDSGFYLCASRSPRTATNEKLFFGSGTQLSVL.

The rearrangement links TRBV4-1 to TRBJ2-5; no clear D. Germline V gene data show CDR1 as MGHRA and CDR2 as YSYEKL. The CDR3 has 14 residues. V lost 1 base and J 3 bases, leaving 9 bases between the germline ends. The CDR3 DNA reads TGCGCCAGCAGCCAAGGCCCCGGAGAAGAGACCCAGTACTTC. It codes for CASSQGPGEETQYF.

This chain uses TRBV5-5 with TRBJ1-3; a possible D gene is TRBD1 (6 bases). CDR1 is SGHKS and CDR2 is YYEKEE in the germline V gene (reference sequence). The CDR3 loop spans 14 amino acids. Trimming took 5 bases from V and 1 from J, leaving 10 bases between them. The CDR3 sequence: CASRVGGSGNTIYF. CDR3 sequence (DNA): TGTGCCAGCAGAGTAGGGGGATCTGGAAACACCATATATTTT.

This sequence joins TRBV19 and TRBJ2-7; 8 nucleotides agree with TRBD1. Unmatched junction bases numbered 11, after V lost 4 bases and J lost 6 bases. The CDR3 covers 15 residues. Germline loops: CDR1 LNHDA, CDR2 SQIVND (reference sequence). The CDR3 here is CASSTGQGGSREQYF. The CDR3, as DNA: TGTGCCAGTAGTACCGGACAGGGCGGCTCTCGCGAGCAGTACTTC.

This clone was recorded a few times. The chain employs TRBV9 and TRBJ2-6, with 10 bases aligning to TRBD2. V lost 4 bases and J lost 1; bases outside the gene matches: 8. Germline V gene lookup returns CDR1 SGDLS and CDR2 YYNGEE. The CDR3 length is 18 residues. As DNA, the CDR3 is TGTGCCAGCAGCTTACAGCGGGGGGGCAGTTCTGGGGCCAACGTCCTGACTTTC. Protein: CASSLQRGGSSGANVLTF.

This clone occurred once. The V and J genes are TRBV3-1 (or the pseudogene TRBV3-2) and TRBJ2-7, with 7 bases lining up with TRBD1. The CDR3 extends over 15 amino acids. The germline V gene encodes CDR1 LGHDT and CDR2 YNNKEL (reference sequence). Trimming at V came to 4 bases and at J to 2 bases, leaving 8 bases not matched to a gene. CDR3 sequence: CASSLGQIDAYEQYF. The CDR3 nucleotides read TGTGCCAGCAGCCTGGGACAGATCGACGCCTACGAGCAGTACTTC.

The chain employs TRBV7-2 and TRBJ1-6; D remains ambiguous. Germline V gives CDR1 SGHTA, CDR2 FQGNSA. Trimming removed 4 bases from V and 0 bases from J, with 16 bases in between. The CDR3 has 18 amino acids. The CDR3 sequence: CASSSRTDESSYNSPLHF. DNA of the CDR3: TGTGCCAGCAGCTCAAGGACGGACGAATCCTCCTATAATTCACCCCTCCACTTT. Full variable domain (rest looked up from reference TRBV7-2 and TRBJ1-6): GAGVSQSPSNKVTEKGKDVELRCDPISGHTALYWYRQSLGQGLEFLIYFQGNSAPDKSGLPSDRFSAERTGGSVSTLTIQRTQQEDSAVYLCASSSRTDESSYNSPLHFGNGTRLTVT.

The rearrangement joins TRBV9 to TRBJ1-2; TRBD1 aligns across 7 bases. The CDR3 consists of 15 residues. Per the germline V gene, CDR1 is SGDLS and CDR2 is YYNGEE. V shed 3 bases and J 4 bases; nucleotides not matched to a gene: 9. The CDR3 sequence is CASSGQGQWSYGYTF. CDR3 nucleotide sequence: TGTGCCAGCAGCGGACAGGGTCAGTGGAGCTATGGCTACACCTTC.

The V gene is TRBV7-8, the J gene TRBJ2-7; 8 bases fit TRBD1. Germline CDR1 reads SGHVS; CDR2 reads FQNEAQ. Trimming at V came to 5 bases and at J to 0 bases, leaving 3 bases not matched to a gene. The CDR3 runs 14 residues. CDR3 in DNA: TGTGCCAGCAGCCCGGACAGGGTCTCCTACGAGCAGTACTTC. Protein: CASSPDRVSYEQYF.

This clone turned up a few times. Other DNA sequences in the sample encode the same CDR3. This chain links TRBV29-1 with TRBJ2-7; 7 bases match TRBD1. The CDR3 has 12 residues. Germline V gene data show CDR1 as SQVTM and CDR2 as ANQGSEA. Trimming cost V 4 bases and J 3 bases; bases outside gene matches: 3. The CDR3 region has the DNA TGCAGCGTTGTGGGGGACAGCTACGAGCAGTACTTC. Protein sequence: CSVVGDSYEQYF.

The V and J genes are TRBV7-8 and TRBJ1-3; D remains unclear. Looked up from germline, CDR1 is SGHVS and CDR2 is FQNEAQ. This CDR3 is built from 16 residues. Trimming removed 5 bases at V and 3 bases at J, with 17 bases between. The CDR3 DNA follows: TGTGCCAGCAGCCAAAGGCTATTAGGGTTTGGAAACACCATATATTTT. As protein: CASSQRLLGFGNTIYF.

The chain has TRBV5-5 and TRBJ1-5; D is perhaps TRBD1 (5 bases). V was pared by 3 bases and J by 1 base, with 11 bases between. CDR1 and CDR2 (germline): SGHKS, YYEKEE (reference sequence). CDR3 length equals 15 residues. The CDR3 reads CASSWGHGSNQPQHF. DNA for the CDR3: TGTGCCAGCAGCTGGGGCCATGGGAGCAATCAGCCCCAGCATTTT.

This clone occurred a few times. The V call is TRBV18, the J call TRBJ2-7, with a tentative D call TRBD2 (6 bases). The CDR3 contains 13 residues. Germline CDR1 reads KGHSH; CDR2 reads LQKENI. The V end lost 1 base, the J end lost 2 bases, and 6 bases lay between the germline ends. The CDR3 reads CASSPLAAYEQYF. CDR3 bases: TGTGCCAGCTCACCACTAGCGGCCTACGAGCAGTACTTC.

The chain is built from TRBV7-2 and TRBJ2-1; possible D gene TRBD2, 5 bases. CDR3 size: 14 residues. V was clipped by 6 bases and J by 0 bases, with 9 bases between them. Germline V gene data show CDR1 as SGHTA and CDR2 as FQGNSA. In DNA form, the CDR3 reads TGTGCCAGCAGGGGCGCGGGCTCCTACAATGAGCAGTTCTTC. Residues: CASRGAGSYNEQFF.

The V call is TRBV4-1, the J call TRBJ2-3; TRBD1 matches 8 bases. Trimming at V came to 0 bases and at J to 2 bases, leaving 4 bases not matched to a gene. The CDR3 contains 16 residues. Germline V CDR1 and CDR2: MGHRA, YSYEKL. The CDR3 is CASSQDGRGLTDTQYF. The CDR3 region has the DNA TGCGCCAGCAGCCAAGATGGCAGGGGGCTCACAGATACGCAGTATTTT.

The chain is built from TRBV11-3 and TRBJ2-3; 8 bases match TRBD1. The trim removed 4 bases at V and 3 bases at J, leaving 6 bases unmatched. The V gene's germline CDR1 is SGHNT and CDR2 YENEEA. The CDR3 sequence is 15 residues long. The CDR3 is CASSSRQGQTDTQYF. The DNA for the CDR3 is TGTGCCAGCAGCTCACGACAGGGGCAAACAGATACGCAGTATTTT.